Listed below are T cell receptor beta chains from one sample, sequenced in a study of shared clonotypes between healthy human individuals. The repertoire was sequenced with immunoSEQ multiplex PCR; TCRdb's copy has only in-frame clones and lacks some. The profile covers approximately 2.4 million clones, with almost 96% appearing a single time and roughly 0.13% taken by the ten largest. The specimen sequenced was naive CD4+ T cells sorted from blood. These receptors were collected from a man aged 18 to 30 in good health. Both conserved end residues are part of each CDR3. D genes are given only for firm matches. Clone size is given for some rows only: seen once, a few or many times, or a class if the clone is expanded.

v_call	clone_size	d_call	j_call	cdr3_aa	cdr3_nt
TRBV7-2	NA	NA	TRBJ2-7	CASSLFGHEQYF	TGTGCCAGCAGCTTATTCGGGCACGAGCAGTACTTC
TRBV6-5	NA	NA	TRBJ2-5	CASRRTVQETQYF	TGTGCCAGCAGGCGGACGGTCCAAGAGACCCAGTACTTC
TRBV5-6	NA	NA	TRBJ1-6	CASSRTGSGSPLHF	TGTGCCAGCAGCCGAACAGGGAGCGGTTCACCCCTCCACTTT
TRBV27	once	NA	TRBJ2-7	CASRKPGPSYEQYF	TGTGCCAGCAGAAAACCGGGACCAAGCTACGAGCAGTACTTC
TRBV6-6	NA	NA	TRBJ1-5	CASRETEYDPQHF	TGTGCCAGCAGGGAGACAGAATATGATCCCCAGCATTTT
TRBV6-6	NA	NA	TRBJ1-2	CASSYSGPVALYGYTF	TGTGCCAGCAGTTACTCAGGGCCCGTTGCCCTCTATGGCTACACCTTC
TRBV5-1	NA	NA	TRBJ2-7	CASSLEQGGEQYF	TGCGCCAGCAGCTTGGAACAGGGTGGCGAGCAGTACTTC
TRBV5-3	NA	TRBD1	TRBJ1-3	CARSKPRTGPVSGNTIYF	TGTGCCAGAAGCAAACCTAGGACAGGACCCGTCTCTGGAAACACCATATATTTT
TRBV5-1	NA	NA	TRBJ1-1	CASSLLQGASGAFF	TGCGCCAGCAGCTTGCTACAGGGTGCTTCGGGAGCTTTCTTT
TRBV18	NA	NA	TRBJ1-2	CASSPAHTGFSGYTF	TGTGCCAGCTCACCCGCCCACACAGGGTTCAGTGGCTACACCTTC
TRBV5-1	NA	TRBD2	TRBJ2-1	CASSLLRRASGLLFF	TGCGCCAGCAGCTTGCTGAGGCGGGCTAGCGGGTTATTATTCTTC
TRBV10-3	NA	NA	TRBJ2-3	CAISESILDTQYF	TGTGCCATCAGTGAGTCGATCCTAGATACGCAGTATTTT
TRBV5-1	NA	TRBD2	TRBJ2-1	CASSLAAGVTYEQFF	TGCGCCAGCAGCTTGGCGGCGGGAGTTACATATGAGCAGTTCTTC
TRBV28	NA	NA	TRBJ1-1	CASSTPVNMNTEAFF	TGTGCCAGCAGTACCCCAGTGAACATGAACACTGAAGCTTTCTTT
TRBV11-2	once	NA	TRBJ2-1	CASSLDMVGYNEQFF	TGTGCCAGCAGCTTAGATATGGTAGGGTACAATGAGCAGTTCTTC
TRBV1	NA	NA	TRBJ2-3	CTSSPRRTSGGPSTDTQYF	TGCACCAGCAGCCCCCGACGGACTAGCGGGGGGCCTAGCACAGATACGCAGTATTTT
TRBV9	NA	TRBD2	TRBJ2-2	CASSVGGGNTGELFF	TGTGCCAGCAGCGTAGGCGGGGGGAACACCGGGGAGCTGTTTTTT
TRBV2	NA	NA	TRBJ2-2	CASRTENTGELFF	TGTGCCAGCAGGACGGAGAACACCGGGGAGCTGTTTTTT
TRBV5-1	NA	TRBD1	TRBJ1-4	CASSPGQASSDEKLFF	TGCGCCAGCAGCCCGGGACAGGCGAGTAGTGATGAAAAACTGTTTTTT
TRBV10-3	NA	NA	TRBJ2-7	CAISESGSYEQYF	TGTGCCATCAGTGAGTCCGGATCCTACGAGCAGTACTTC
TRBV6-5	NA	TRBD1	TRBJ2-7	CASSRPGQGASEQYF	TGTGCCAGCAGTCGTCCGGGACAGGGGGCTTCCGAGCAGTACTTC
TRBV6-5	NA	NA	TRBJ2-1	CASRNWDTLDDEQFF	TGTGCCAGCAGGAATTGGGACACCCTCGACGATGAGCAGTTCTTC
TRBV19	NA	NA	TRBJ1-6	CASSRETVAYNSPLHF	TGTGCCAGTAGTAGAGAGACAGTCGCCTATAATTCACCCCTCCACTTT
TRBV29-1	NA	TRBD2	TRBJ2-7	CSATSGGSYEQYF	TGCAGCGCGACTAGCGGGGGCTCCTACGAGCAGTACTTC
TRBV27	NA	NA	TRBJ1-2	CASSLSEGGYGYTF	TGTGCCAGCAGTTTATCGGAGGGAGGTTATGGCTACACCTTC
TRBV7-9	NA	NA	TRBJ2-3	CASSPRKVDTQYF	TGTGCCAGCAGCCCCAGGAAGGTGGATACGCAGTATTTT
TRBV27	once	NA	TRBJ2-2	CASSLGRITGELFF	TGTGCCAGCAGTTTAGGGAGAATCACCGGGGAGCTGTTTTTT
TRBV19	few	NA	TRBJ1-2	CASSIGQTSAYGYTF	TGTGCCAGTAGTATAGGGCAGACTTCTGCCTATGGCTACACCTTC
TRBV27	NA	NA	TRBJ2-3	CASSGGASTSTDTQYF	TGTGCCAGCAGTGGGGGGGCGTCTACTAGCACAGATACGCAGTATTTT
TRBV7-9	NA	NA	TRBJ2-3	CASSLVPPSTDTQYF	TGTGCCAGCAGCTTAGTACCTCCCAGCACAGATACGCAGTATTTT
TRBV4-3	NA	TRBD1	TRBJ2-3	CASSPQGTGGTDTQYF	TGCGCCAGCAGCCCCCAAGGGACAGGGGGAACAGATACGCAGTATTTT
TRBV25-1	NA	NA	TRBJ1-6	CASSQTGFNSPLHF	TGTGCCAGCAGTCAGACAGGATTTAATTCACCCCTCCACTTT
TRBV5-1	once	NA	TRBJ2-7	CASGRDGQSYEQYF	TGCGCCAGCGGAAGGGACGGACAGTCTTACGAGCAGTACTTC
TRBV19	NA	NA	TRBJ2-2	CASTLAGAATNTGELFF	TGTGCCAGTACCCTCGCGGGGGCGGCTACGAACACCGGGGAGCTGTTTTTT
TRBV10-1	NA	TRBD2	TRBJ2-3	CATGGAMRDTQYF	TGCGCCACCGGGGGGGCCATGAGAGATACGCAGTATTTT
TRBV5-1	NA	NA	TRBJ1-5	CASSLGGPNQPQHF	TGCGCCAGCAGCTTGGGGGGACCTAATCAGCCCCAGCATTTT
TRBV30	NA	NA	TRBJ2-2	CAWSVVGELFF	TGTGCCTGGAGTGTCGTCGGGGAGCTGTTTTTT
TRBV5-1	NA	NA	TRBJ2-1	CATPRRGDYNEQFF	TGCGCCACCCCTCGGCGCGGAGACTACAATGAGCAGTTCTTC
TRBV6-5	NA	TRBD1	TRBJ2-5	CASSSGQGKTQYF	TGTGCCAGCAGTTCCGGACAGGGAAAGACCCAGTACTTC